The present TCR beta chain was sequenced within a study of technical replicates of blood from several donors. Here immunoSEQ multiplex PCR was the method, and the copy in TCRdb shows in-frame clones only, minus some. Altogether fewer than 65,000 clones are present, approximately 87% being singletons, with the ten largest covering roughly 5.2%. With V trimmed by 0 bases and J by 10 bases, 8 bases remained unmatched. The CDR3 is 15 amino acids. CDR1 SGHNT and CDR2 YYREEE come from the germline V gene (reference sequence). This TCR came from a human donor in good health. Some clones in this sample may be carry-over from other donors' samples. The rearrangement links TRBV5-4 to TRBJ1-4, with 8 bases lining up with TRBD1. The sample consisted of PBMCs. CDR3 in amino acids: CASSLEGRGLGKLFF. Written as DNA, the CDR3 is TGTGCCAGCAGCTTGGAGGGCAGGGGGCTCGGAAAACTGTTTTTT.